What follows are 5 T cell receptor beta chains derived from one specimen sequenced in a study of OX40 agonist ivuxolimab in advanced cancers. Assay used: immunoSEQ multiplex PCR; TCRdb lists only in-frame clones, some missing. The sample includes some 80,000 clones, approximately 91% of them seen just once. Material: CD4+ or CD8+ T cells sorted from blood, obtained in a trial of the OX40 agonist ivuxolimab. The receptors stem from an adult with an advanced solid tumor such as melanoma, head and neck, liver or kidney cancer.

The rearrangement joins TRBV27 to TRBJ1-5; D unresolved. The CDR3 extends over 14 amino acids. Germline V gene data show CDR1 as MNHEY and CDR2 as SMNVEV (reference sequence). Trimming stripped 6 bases from V and 2 bases from J, with 11 bases between. CDR3 amino acids: CASSPRVGNQPQHF. CDR3 DNA: TGTGCCAGCAGCCCTCGGGTAGGCAATCAGCCCCAGCATTTT.

The rearrangement joins TRBV6-5 to TRBJ2-4; unclear D gene. CDR1 and CDR2 (germline): MNHEY, SVGAGI. The CDR3 totals 12 residues. V shed 5 bases and J shed 4 bases, with 6 bases lying between them. CDR3 sequence: CASSNTKNIQYF. The DNA for the CDR3 is TGTGCCAGCAGTAACACGAAAAACATTCAGTACTTC.

V gene TRBV6-5 combines with J gene TRBJ2-7, with D maybe TRBD1 (6 bases). Trimming left V 4 bases short and J 4 bases short, with 11 bases between. Germline V CDR1 and CDR2: MNHEY, SVGAGI. The CDR3 is 13 residues long. This CDR3 reads CASSWGRGYEQYF. DNA of the CDR3: TGTGCCAGCAGTTGGGGCAGGGGTTACGAGCAGTACTTC.

This chain connects TRBV30 to TRBJ2-5; the match to TRBD2 covers 8 bases. The CDR3 extends over 13 amino acids. Losses at the gene ends were 4 bases for V and 5 bases for J; bases not matched to a gene: 6. Germline V lookup: CDR1 GTSNPN, CDR2 SVGIG (reference sequence). In DNA form, the CDR3 reads TGTGCCTGGAACCGGGGGGGCCTGGAGACCCAGTACTTC. The encoded protein is CAWNRGGLETQYF.

Here the CDR3 reads CASSRIRDNSSPEYF. The CDR3, as DNA: TGTGCCAGCAGCCGCATCCGGGACAATTCCTCCCCGGAGTACTTC. V is TRBV5-8 and J is TRBJ2-7; D perhaps matches TRBD1 (6 bases). Germline CDR1 is SGHTS and CDR2 is YDEGEE. V lost 4 bases and J lost 11, with 25 bases in between. The CDR3 extends over 15 amino acids.